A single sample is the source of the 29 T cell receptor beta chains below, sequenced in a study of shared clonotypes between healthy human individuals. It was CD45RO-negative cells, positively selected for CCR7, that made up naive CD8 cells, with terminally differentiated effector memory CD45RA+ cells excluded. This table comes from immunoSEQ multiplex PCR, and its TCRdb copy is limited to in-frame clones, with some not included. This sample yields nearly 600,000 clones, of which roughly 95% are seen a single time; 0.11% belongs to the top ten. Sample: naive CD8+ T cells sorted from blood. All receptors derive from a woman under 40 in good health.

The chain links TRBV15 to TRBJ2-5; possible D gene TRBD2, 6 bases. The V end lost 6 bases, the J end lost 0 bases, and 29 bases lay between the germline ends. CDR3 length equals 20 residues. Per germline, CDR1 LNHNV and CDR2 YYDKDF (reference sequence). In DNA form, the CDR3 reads TGTGCCACCAGTTGGACGTCGGGGCTTACGTCGGGGGAAAACCAAGAGACCCAGTACTTC. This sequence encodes CATSWTSGLTSGENQETQYF.

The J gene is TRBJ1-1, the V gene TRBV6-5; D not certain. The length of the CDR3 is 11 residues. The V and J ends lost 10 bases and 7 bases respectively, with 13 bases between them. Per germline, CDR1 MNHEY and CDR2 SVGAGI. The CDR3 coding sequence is TGTGCCACCTGGACGAGGGTTGAAGCTTTCTTT. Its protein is CATWTRVEAFF.

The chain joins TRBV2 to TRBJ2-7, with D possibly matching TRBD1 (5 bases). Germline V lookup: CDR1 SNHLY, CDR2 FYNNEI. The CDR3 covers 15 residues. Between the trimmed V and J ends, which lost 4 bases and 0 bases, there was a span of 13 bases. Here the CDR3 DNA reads TGTGCCAGCAGTGTTTACGCGACAGCCTCCTACGAGCAGTACTTC. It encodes CASSVYATASYEQYF. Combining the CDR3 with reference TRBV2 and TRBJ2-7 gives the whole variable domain EPEVTQTPSHQVTQMGQEVILRCVPISNHLYFYWYRQILGQKVEFLVSFYNNEISEKSEIFDDQFSVERPDGSNFTLKIRSTKLEDSAMYFCASSVYATASYEQYFGPGTRLTVT.

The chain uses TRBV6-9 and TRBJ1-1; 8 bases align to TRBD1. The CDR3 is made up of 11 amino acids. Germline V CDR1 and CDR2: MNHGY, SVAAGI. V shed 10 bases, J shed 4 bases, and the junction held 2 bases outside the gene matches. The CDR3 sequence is CANQGATEAFF. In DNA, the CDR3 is TGTGCCAACCAGGGGGCCACTGAAGCTTTCTTT.

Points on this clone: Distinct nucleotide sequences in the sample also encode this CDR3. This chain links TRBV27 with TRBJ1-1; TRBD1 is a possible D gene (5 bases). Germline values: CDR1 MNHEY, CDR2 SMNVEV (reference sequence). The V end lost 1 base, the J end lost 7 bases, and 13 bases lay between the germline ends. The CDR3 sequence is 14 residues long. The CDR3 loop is CASSLLGQGGEAFF. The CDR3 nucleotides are TGTGCCAGCAGTTTATTAGGCCAGGGTGGTGAAGCTTTCTTT.

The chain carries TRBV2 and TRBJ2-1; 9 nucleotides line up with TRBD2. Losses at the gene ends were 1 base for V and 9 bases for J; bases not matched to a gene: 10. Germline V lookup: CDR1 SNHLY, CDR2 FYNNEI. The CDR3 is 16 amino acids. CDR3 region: CASSEDRGLASTEQFF. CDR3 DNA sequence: TGTGCCAGCAGTGAAGACCGTGGACTAGCGTCCACTGAGCAGTTCTTC. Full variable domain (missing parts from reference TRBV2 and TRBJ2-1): EPEVTQTPSHQVTQMGQEVILRCVPISNHLYFYWYRQILGQKVEFLVSFYNNEISEKSEIFDDQFSVERPDGSNFTLKIRSTKLEDSAMYFCASSEDRGLASTEQFFGPGTRLTVL.

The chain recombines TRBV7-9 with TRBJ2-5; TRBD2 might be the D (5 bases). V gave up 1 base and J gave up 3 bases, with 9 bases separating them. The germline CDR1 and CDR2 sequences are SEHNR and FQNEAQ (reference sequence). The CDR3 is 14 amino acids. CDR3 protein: CASSLGVGEETQYF. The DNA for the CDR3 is TGTGCCAGCAGCTTAGGTGTGGGAGAAGAGACCCAGTACTTC.

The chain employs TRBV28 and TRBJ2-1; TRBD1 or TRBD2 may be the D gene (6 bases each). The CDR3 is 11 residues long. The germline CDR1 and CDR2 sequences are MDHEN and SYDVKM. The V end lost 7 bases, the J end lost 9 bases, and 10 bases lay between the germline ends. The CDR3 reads CASKGGLEQFF. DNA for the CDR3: TGTGCCAGCAAGGGGGGCCTTGAGCAGTTCTTC.

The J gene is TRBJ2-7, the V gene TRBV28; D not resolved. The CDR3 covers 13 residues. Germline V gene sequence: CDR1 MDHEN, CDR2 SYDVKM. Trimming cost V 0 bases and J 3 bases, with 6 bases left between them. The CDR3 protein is CASSLWKGYEQYF. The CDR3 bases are TGTGCCAGCAGTTTATGGAAGGGCTACGAGCAGTACTTC.

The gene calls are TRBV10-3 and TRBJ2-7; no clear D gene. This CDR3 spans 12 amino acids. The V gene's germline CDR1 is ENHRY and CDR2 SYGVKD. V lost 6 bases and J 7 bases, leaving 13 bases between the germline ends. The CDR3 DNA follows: TGTGCCATCAGGGACCCCATGCGGGAGCAGTACTTC. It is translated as CAIRDPMREQYF.

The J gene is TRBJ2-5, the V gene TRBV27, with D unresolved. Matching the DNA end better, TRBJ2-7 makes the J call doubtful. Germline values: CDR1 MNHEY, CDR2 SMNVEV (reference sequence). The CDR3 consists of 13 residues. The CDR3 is CASSFGRSYEQYF. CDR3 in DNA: TGTGCCAGCAGTTTCGGCAGGTCCTACGAGCAGTACTTC.

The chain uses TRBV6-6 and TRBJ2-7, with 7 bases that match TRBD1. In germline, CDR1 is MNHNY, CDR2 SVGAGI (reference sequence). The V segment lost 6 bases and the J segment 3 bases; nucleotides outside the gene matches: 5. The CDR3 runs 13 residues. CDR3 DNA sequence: TGTGCCAGCAGGCCGGGACAGCTCTACGAGCAGTACTTC. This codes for CASRPGQLYEQYF.

The CDR3 loop reads CSAREGIGYTF. CDR3 coding DNA: TGCAGTGCTAGGGAGGGGATCGGCTACACCTTC. The chain links TRBV20-1 to TRBJ1-2; a weak D match, TRBD1 (5 bases). V dropped 3 bases and J dropped 8 bases, with 10 bases sitting between them. Germline V gene sequence: CDR1 DFQATT, CDR2 SNEGSKA (reference sequence). CDR3 length: 11 amino acids.

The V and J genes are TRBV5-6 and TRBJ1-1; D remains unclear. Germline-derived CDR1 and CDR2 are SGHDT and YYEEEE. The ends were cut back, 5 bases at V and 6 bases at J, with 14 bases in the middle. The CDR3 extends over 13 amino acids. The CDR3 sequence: CASSNGPAAEAFF. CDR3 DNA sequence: TGTGCCAGCAGTAACGGACCCGCCGCTGAAGCTTTCTTT.

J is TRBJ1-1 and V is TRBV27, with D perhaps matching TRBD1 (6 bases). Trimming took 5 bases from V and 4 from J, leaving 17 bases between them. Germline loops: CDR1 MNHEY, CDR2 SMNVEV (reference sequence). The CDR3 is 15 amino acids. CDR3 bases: TGTGCCAGCAGTCGACCGGACAGTTTGGGCACTGAAGCTTTCTTT. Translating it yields CASSRPDSLGTEAFF.

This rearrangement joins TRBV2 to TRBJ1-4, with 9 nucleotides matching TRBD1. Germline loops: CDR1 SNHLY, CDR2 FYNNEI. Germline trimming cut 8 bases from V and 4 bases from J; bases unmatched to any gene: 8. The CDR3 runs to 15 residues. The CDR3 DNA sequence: TGTGCCAGCCGCAAACCGGGACAGGGTAATGAAAAACTGTTTTTT. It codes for CASRKPGQGNEKLFF.

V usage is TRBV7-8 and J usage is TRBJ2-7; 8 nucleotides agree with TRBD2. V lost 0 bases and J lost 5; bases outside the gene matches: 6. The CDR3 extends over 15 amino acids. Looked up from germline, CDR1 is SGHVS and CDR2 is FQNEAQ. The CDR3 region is CASSLAEREINEQYF. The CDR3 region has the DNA TGTGCCAGCAGCTTAGCGGAGCGGGAGATCAACGAGCAGTACTTC.

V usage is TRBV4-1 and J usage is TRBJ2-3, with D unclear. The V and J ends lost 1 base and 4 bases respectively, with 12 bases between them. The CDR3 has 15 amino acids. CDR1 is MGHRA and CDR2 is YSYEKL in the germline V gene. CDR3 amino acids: CASSQGPSFADTQYF. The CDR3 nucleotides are TGCGCCAGCAGCCAAGGCCCTAGTTTCGCAGATACGCAGTATTTT.

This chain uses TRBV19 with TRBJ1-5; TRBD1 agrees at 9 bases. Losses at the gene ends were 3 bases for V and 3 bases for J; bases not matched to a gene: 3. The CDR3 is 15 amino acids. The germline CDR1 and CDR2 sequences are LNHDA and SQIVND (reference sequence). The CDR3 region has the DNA TGTGCCAGTAGTATTCGGACAGGGGACAATCAGCCCCAGCATTTT. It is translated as CASSIRTGDNQPQHF.

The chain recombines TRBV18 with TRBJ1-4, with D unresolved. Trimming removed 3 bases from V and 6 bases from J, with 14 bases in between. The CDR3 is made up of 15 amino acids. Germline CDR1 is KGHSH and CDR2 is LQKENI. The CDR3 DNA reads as TGTGCCAGCTCACCCAAGAGGACGGATCATGAAAAACTGTTTTTT. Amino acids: CASSPKRTDHEKLFF. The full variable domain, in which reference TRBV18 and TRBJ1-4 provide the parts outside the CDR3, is NAGVMQNPRHLVRRRGQEARLRCSPMKGHSHVYWYRQLPEEGLKFMVYLQKENIIDESGMPKERFSAEFPKEGPSILRIQQVVRGDSAAYFCASSPKRTDHEKLFFGSGTQLSVL.

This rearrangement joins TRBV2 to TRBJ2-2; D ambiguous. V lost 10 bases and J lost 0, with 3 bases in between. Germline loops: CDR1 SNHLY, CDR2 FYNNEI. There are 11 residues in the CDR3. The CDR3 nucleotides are TGTGCCACCTCGAACACCGGGGAGCTGTTTTTT. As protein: CATSNTGELFF.

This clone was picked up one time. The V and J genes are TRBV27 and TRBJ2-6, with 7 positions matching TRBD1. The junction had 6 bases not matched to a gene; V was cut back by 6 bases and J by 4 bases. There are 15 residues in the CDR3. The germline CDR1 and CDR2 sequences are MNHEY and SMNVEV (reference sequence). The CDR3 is CASRETGPGANVLTF. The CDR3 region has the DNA TGTGCCAGCAGAGAGACAGGGCCCGGGGCCAACGTCCTGACTTTC.

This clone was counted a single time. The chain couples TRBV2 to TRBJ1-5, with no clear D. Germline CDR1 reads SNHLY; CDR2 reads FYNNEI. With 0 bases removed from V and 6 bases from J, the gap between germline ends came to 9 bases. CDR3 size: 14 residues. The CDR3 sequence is CASSEAILTQPQHF. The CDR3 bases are TGTGCCAGCAGTGAAGCGATCCTGACTCAGCCCCAGCATTTT.

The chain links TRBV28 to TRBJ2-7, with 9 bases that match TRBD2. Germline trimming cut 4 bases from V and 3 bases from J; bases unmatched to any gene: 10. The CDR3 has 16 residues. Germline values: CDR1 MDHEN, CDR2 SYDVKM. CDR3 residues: CASSSTFGSGSYEQYF. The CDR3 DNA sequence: TGTGCCAGCAGTTCGACCTTTGGTAGCGGGAGCTACGAGCAGTACTTC.

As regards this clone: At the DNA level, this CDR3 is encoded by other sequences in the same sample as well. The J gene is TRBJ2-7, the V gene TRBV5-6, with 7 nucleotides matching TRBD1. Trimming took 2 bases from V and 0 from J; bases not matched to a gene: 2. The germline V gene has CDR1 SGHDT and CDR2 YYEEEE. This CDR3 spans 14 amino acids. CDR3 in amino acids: CASSFGDSSYEQYF. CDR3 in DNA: TGTGCCAGCAGCTTTGGGGACAGCTCCTACGAGCAGTACTTC.

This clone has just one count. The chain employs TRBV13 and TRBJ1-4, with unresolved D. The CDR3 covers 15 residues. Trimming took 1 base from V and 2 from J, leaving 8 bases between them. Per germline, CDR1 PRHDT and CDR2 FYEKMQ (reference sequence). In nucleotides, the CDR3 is TGTGCCAGCAGCTTAGTTCATGGGACTAATGAAAAACTGTTTTTT. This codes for CASSLVHGTNEKLFF. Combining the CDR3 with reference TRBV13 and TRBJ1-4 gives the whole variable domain AAGVIQSPRHLIKEKRETATLKCYPIPRHDTVYWYQQGPGQDPQFLISFYEKMQSDKGSIPDRFSAQQFSDYHSELNMSSLELGDSALYFCASSLVHGTNEKLFFGSGTQLSVL.

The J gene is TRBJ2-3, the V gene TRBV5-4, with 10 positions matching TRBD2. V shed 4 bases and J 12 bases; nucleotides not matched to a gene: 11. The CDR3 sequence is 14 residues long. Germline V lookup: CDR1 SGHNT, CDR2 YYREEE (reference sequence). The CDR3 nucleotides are TGTGCCAGCAGCGACACTAGCGGGGCCCCATTTCAGTATTTT. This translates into CASSDTSGAPFQYF.

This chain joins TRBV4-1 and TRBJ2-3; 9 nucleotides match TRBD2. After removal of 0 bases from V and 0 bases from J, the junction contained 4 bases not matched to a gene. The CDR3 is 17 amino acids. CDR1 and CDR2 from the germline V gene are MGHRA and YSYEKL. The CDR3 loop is CASSQEPAGGSTDTQYF. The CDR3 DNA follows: TGCGCCAGCAGCCAAGAGCCGGCGGGAGGGAGCACAGATACGCAGTATTTT.

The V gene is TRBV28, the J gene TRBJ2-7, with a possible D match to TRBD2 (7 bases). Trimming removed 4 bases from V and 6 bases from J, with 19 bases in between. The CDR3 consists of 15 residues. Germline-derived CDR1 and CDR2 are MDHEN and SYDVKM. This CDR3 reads CASSYPLGEGVEQYF. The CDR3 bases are TGTGCCAGCAGTTACCCTTTGGGGGAGGGGGTCGAGCAGTACTTC.